The 25 T cell receptor beta chains in this list originate from one sample, sequenced in a study of early T cells in non-severe SARS-CoV-2 infection. One entry per CDR3 protein results from TCRdb running MiXCR on the 5' RACE reads. In the table there are 37,000 or so distinct CDR3 sequences, around 6.1% of which are singletons. Sequenced sample: whole blood. These receptors all come from an adult who was a healthcare worker with PCR-confirmed SARS-CoV-2 infection or an uninfected control (not recorded which).

Many counts were recorded for this clonotype. The chain recombines TRBV12-3 or TRBV12-4 with TRBJ1-5, with D unclear. V shed 1 base and J shed 0 bases, with 4 bases lying between them. CDR3 length equals 14 residues. The CDR3 region is CASSLGFSNQPQHF. CDR3 coding DNA: TGTGCCAGCAGTTTAGGATTTAGCAATCAGCCCCAGCATTTT.

The CDR3 region is CASSLIKGQYNNEQFF. The CDR3 coding sequence is TGTGCCAGCAGCTTAATTAAAGGACAGTATAACAATGAGCAGTTCTTC. J is TRBJ2-1 and V is TRBV7-2, with a possible D match to TRBD1 (6 bases). Trimming shortened V by 2 bases and J by 5 bases, and 16 bases separated the two germline ends. From germline, CDR1 is SGHTA and CDR2 FQGNSA. The CDR3 is made up of 16 amino acids.

There are a few counts of this clonotype. V is TRBV10-3 and J is TRBJ1-1; TRBD1 matches 9 bases. J was trimmed by 3 bases and V by 2 bases; bases with no gene match: 1. The germline gives CDR1 ENHRY, CDR2 SYGVKD. This CDR3 is 14 amino acids long. CDR3 nucleotide sequence: TGTGCCATCAGTGAGACAGGGGGCTACACTGAAGCTTTCTTT. This translates into CAISETGGYTEAFF.

This clonotype was seen just once. Possible read error: a much larger clone is one base away. The rearrangement joins TRBV6-1 to TRBJ2-7; TRBD1 might be the D (7 bases). The length of the CDR3 is 14 residues. The germline V gene has CDR1 MNHNS and CDR2 SASEGT. CDR3 region: CSSSEGRGAYEQYF. The DNA for the CDR3 is TGTTCCAGCAGTGAAGGCAGGGGGGCCTACGAGCAGTACTTC.

The gene calls are TRBV12-3 or TRBV12-4 and TRBJ2-7, with D tentatively TRBD2 (6 bases). This CDR3 has 14 amino acids. V lost 6 bases, J lost 6 bases, and 18 bases lay in between. CDR3 residues: CASSLGLAPSEQYF. The CDR3 bases are TGTGCCAGCAGCCTGGGACTGGCCCCCAGCGAGCAGTACTTC.

This clonotype was recorded many times. The rearrangement uses TRBV11-2 and TRBJ2-7, with a weak D call TRBD1 (5 bases). The CDR3 is 15 residues long. Germline V gives CDR1 SGHAT, CDR2 FQNNGV. V dropped 1 base and J dropped 7 bases, with 17 bases sitting between them. CDR3 sequence reads: CASSLGTIRAWEQYF. The CDR3, as DNA: TGTGCCAGCAGCTTAGGGACAATTCGGGCGTGGGAGCAGTACTTC.

This clonotype has a count of ten or more. The chain uses TRBV20-1 and TRBJ2-1; 10 positions match TRBD2. Germline assignment: CDR1 DFQATT and CDR2 SNEGSKA (reference sequence). The trim removed 7 bases at V and 0 bases at J, leaving 15 bases unmatched. The CDR3 runs 18 residues. The CDR3 here is CSVAPASGSRLSYNEQFF. The CDR3 DNA follows: TGCAGTGTAGCCCCGGCTAGCGGGAGCCGCCTCTCCTACAATGAGCAGTTCTTC.

Ten or more counts support this clonotype. DNA for the CDR3: TGTGCCAGCAGTTTCAGTGGACAGGGGGCCGGAAAACTGTTTTTT. Amino acids: CASSFSGQGAGKLFF. The chain uses TRBV12-3 or TRBV12-4 and TRBJ1-4; 11 bases align to TRBD1. V gave up 3 bases and J gave up 10 bases; unmatched junction bases: 7. This CDR3 is 15 amino acids long.

This clonotype was picked up many times. The genes are TRBV20-1 and TRBJ1-4; D is unresolved. Trimming pared 6 bases from V and 8 bases from J, leaving 13 bases between. Germline CDR1 and CDR2: DFQATT and SNEGSKA (reference sequence). CDR3 length: 12 amino acids. In nucleotides, the CDR3 is TGCAGTGCCCTTACTACAGAGGAAAAACTGTTTTTT. This gives the protein CSALTTEEKLFF.

Many counts were recorded for this clonotype. The CDR3 nucleotides read TGCAGTGCTAGACTAGCGGGAGGGCCTTGGAATGAGCAGTTCTTC. The encoded protein is CSARLAGGPWNEQFF. V is TRBV20-1 and J is TRBJ2-1; 12 bases match TRBD2. Germline V gene sequence: CDR1 DFQATT, CDR2 SNEGSKA (reference sequence). The CDR3 loop spans 15 amino acids. V shed 2 bases and J 7 bases; nucleotides not matched to a gene: 6.

This chain connects TRBV27 to TRBJ1-5, with D perhaps matching TRBD1 (6 bases). This CDR3 spans 17 amino acids. The germline gives CDR1 MNHEY, CDR2 SMNVEV (reference sequence). Trimming removed 6 bases from V and 4 bases from J, with 22 bases in between. In nucleotides, the CDR3 is TGTGCCAGCAGGCCCAGGGGAGGGACGGTCGGGAATCAGCCCCAGCATTTT. This gives the protein CASRPRGGTVGNQPQHF.

The sample holds many counts of this clonotype. J is TRBJ2-1 and V is TRBV20-1; unclear D gene. Germline CDR1 DFQATT, CDR2 SNEGSKA (reference sequence). The CDR3 consists of 15 residues. V was trimmed by 0 bases and J by 2 bases, leaving 11 bases between them. The CDR3 region is CSARERGLAYNEQFF. Here the CDR3 DNA reads TGCAGTGCTAGAGAGAGAGGCCTGGCCTACAATGAGCAGTTCTTC.

This clonotype was observed many times. This chain uses TRBV7-6 with TRBJ2-3; D is uncertain. With 2 bases removed from V and 2 bases from J, the gap between germline ends came to 5 bases. Germline CDR1 and CDR2: SGHVS and FNYEAQ. The CDR3 length is 13 residues. The CDR3 sequence is CASSLSHTDTQYF. In DNA, the CDR3 is TGTGCCAGCAGCTTATCCCACACAGATACGCAGTATTTT.

This clonotype was seen ten or more times. The J gene is TRBJ1-1, the V gene TRBV29-1, with D unclear. CDR1 is SQVTM, CDR2 ANQGSEA, per germline. The germline V and J ends were trimmed by 5 bases and 6 bases, with 22 bases remaining between them. The CDR3 totals 15 residues. In DNA, the CDR3 is TGCAGCGTTTTCCCCGGAGCCTACAGCTCTGCTGAAGCTTTCTTT. This translates into CSVFPGAYSSAEAFF.

The rearrangement links TRBV28 to TRBJ2-6; the D gene is possibly TRBD2 (5 bases). In germline, CDR1 is MDHEN, CDR2 SYDVKM. The V end lost 5 bases, the J end lost 0 bases, and 17 bases lay between the germline ends. The CDR3 length is 18 residues. The chain's CDR3 is CASSISPGGRSGANVLTF. CDR3 nucleotide sequence: TGTGCCAGCAGTATATCGCCAGGCGGGCGCTCTGGGGCCAACGTCCTGACTTTC.

This clonotype occurred many times. The V and J genes are TRBV6-6 and TRBJ2-1; the D gene is possibly TRBD2 (5 bases). Germline V gene lookup returns CDR1 MNHNY and CDR2 SVGAGI (reference sequence). The V end lost 6 bases, the J end lost 9 bases, and 24 bases lay between the germline ends. This CDR3 is built from 16 residues. CDR3 bases: TGTGCCAGCAGACCCCTAGGCAGCGGCAGTCGGGGTGAGCAGTTCTTC. It yields the protein CASRPLGSGSRGEQFF.

Ten or more counts support this clonotype. The chain employs TRBV18 and TRBJ1-2; D is unresolved. The CDR3 covers 16 residues. Per the germline V gene, CDR1 is KGHSH and CDR2 is LQKENI. With 4 bases removed from V and 5 bases from J, the gap between germline ends came to 20 bases. DNA for the CDR3: TGTGCCAGCTCACGCGGTACCCAACACACTTGGTATGGCTACACCTTC. Translated: CASSRGTQHTWYGYTF.

This clonotype appeared many times. This chain connects TRBV20-1 to TRBJ2-3; possibly TRBD1 for D (6 bases). The V gene lost 0 bases and the J gene lost 2 bases, with 12 bases spanning the gap. The CDR3 sequence is 15 residues long. The germline CDR1 and CDR2 sequences are DFQATT and SNEGSKA (reference sequence). DNA for the CDR3: TGCAGTGCTAGAGATCCAAAGGGGGTCACAGATACGCAGTATTTT. Its protein is CSARDPKGVTDTQYF.

This clonotype was found a few times. CDR3 sequence: CASSPQPGLATDTQYF. The CDR3 DNA reads TGTGCCAGCAGCCCACAACCGGGACTAGCGACAGATACGCAGTATTTT. The chain is built from TRBV6-5 and TRBJ2-3, with 10 bases lining up with TRBD2. This CDR3 has 16 amino acids. Unmatched junction bases numbered 9, after V lost 6 bases and J lost 3 bases. Germline V gives CDR1 MNHEY, CDR2 SVGAGI.

This clonotype was recorded only once. This may come from a read error, since a much larger clone is one base off. The chain uses TRBV7-9 and TRBJ2-3, with a tentative D call TRBD2 (5 bases). CDR1 and CDR2 from the germline V gene are SEHNR and FQNEAQ (reference sequence). The CDR3 totals 15 residues. V shed 6 bases and J shed 8 bases, with 21 bases lying between them. The CDR3 protein is CASSFSDPRGRTQYF. DNA of the CDR3: TGTGCCAGCAGTTTTAGCGACCCACGCGGTCGTACGCAGTATTTT.

The table lists this clonotype with many counts. V gene TRBV5-1 combines with J gene TRBJ2-6; D gene uncertain. CDR1 is SGHRS, CDR2 YFSETQ, per germline. V lost 0 bases and J lost 4, with 11 bases in between. The length of the CDR3 is 16 residues. This CDR3 is CASSLVGPSGANVLTF. CDR3 DNA sequence: TGCGCCAGCAGCTTGGTAGGACCATCGGGGGCCAACGTCCTGACTTTC.

This clonotype showed up many times. The genes are TRBV4-3 and TRBJ1-4; D gene unclear. Germline V gene lookup returns CDR1 LGHNA and CDR2 YSLEER. Trimming stripped 0 bases from V and 6 bases from J, with 14 bases between. The CDR3 loop spans 16 amino acids. The CDR3 sequence: CASSQDSGLGDEKLFF. Written as DNA, the CDR3 is TGCGCCAGCAGCCAAGACTCTGGGCTGGGAGATGAAAAACTGTTTTTT.

This clonotype has a count of ten or more. The J gene is TRBJ2-5, the V gene TRBV19; 9 bases fit TRBD2. CDR3 size: 14 residues. Unmatched junction bases numbered 3, after V lost 5 bases and J lost 2 bases. Germline lookup yields CDR1 LNHDA and CDR2 SQIVND (reference sequence). This CDR3 reads CASSGSGGQETQYF. The CDR3 DNA sequence: TGTGCCAGTAGTGGGAGCGGGGGGCAAGAGACCCAGTACTTC.

This clonotype was seen ten or more times. This rearrangement joins TRBV5-4 to TRBJ2-3; 11 nucleotides line up with TRBD2. V trimming: 5 bases; J trimming: 2 bases; junction bases outside the gene matches: 10. The CDR3 extends over 17 amino acids. The germline CDR1 and CDR2 sequences are SGHNT and YYREEE (reference sequence). CDR3 protein: CASRDLTSGVLTDTQYF. The CDR3 DNA sequence: TGTGCCAGCAGGGACCTGACTAGCGGGGTTCTCACAGATACGCAGTATTTT.

Only a few counts were recorded for this clonotype. The V gene is TRBV7-2, the J gene TRBJ2-3; no clear D. The V and J ends lost 1 base and 4 bases respectively, with 6 bases between them. Germline-derived CDR1 and CDR2 are SGHTA and FQGNSA. The length of the CDR3 is 13 residues. This CDR3 is CASSLGAPDTQYF. The CDR3, as DNA: TGTGCCAGCAGCTTAGGAGCCCCAGATACGCAGTATTTT.